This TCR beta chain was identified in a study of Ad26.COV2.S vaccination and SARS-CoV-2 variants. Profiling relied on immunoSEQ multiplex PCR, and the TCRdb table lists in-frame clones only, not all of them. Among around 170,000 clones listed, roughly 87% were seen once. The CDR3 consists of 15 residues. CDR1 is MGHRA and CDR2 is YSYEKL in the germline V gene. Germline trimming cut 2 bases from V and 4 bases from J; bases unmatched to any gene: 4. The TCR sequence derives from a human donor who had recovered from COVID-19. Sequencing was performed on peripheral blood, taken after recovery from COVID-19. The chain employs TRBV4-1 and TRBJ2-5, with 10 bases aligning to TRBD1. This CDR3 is CASSQPTGGLETQYF. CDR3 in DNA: TGCGCCAGCAGCCAACCGACAGGGGGCCTAGAGACCCAGTACTTC.